Listed here are 22 T cell receptor beta chains from one sample, sequenced in a study of blood T cell repertoires in COVID-19. Assay used: immunoSEQ multiplex PCR; TCRdb lists only in-frame clones, some missing. The table shows fewer than 250,000 clones, with 85% to 90% occurring only once. Sequenced: peripheral blood. These receptors came from a man aged 50-60 years with COVID-19, enrolled during active disease.

The chain carries TRBV5-1 and TRBJ2-3, with TRBD2 matching over 12 bases. CDR1 and CDR2 from the germline V gene are SGHRS and YFSETQ. Trimming took 3 bases from V and 4 from J; bases not matched to a gene: 3. This CDR3 has 15 amino acids. CDR3 amino acids: CASSSGLAGSDTQYF. CDR3 sequence (DNA): TGCGCCAGCAGCTCGGGACTAGCGGGTTCAGATACGCAGTATTTT.

V is TRBV28 and J is TRBJ1-5, with 8 positions matching TRBD1. Germline V gene sequence: CDR1 MDHEN, CDR2 SYDVKM. V was clipped by 4 bases and J by 2 bases; unmatched bases: 4. The CDR3 totals 15 residues. In DNA form, the CDR3 reads TGTGCCAGCAGTTCCAGGGGGCCGGGCAATCAGCCCCAGCATTTT. It translates to CASSSRGPGNQPQHF.

The V and J genes are TRBV19 and TRBJ2-3; TRBD2 matches at 9 bases. Germline trimming cut 3 bases from V and 2 bases from J; bases unmatched to any gene: 6. The V gene's germline CDR1 is LNHDA and CDR2 SQIVND (reference sequence). The CDR3 sequence is 16 residues long. The CDR3 bases are TGTGCCAGTAGTATCCCTAGCGGGGCATACACAGATACGCAGTATTTT. Translating gives CASSIPSGAYTDTQYF.

The V gene is TRBV5-6, the J gene TRBJ2-7; 10 bases fit TRBD2. The CDR3 runs to 15 residues. J was trimmed by 1 base and V by 4 bases; bases with no gene match: 5. The germline gives CDR1 SGHDT, CDR2 YYEEEE. The CDR3 sequence: CASSHRTSGSYEQYF. The CDR3 DNA is TGTGCCAGCAGCCACAGGACTAGCGGATCCTACGAGCAGTACTTC.

The CDR3, as DNA: TGTGCCAGCTCGATCGGGGGGCAGAGCAATCAGCCCCAGCATTTT. It specifies CASSIGGQSNQPQHF. This chain joins TRBV2 and TRBJ1-5, with D tentatively TRBD1 (6 bases). The CDR3 is 15 residues long. The V gene's germline CDR1 is SNHLY and CDR2 FYNNEI. V was shortened by 8 bases and J by 1 base, with 15 bases between the two germline ends.

The V call is TRBV5-1, the J call TRBJ1-5; 9 bases are shared with TRBD1. The germline gives CDR1 SGHRS, CDR2 YFSETQ. This CDR3 is 14 amino acids long. With 5 bases clipped from V and 5 bases from J, the junction kept 5 bases outside the gene matches. CDR3 in amino acids: CASSQTGGDQPQHF. CDR3 nucleotide sequence: TGCGCCAGCAGTCAAACAGGGGGCGATCAGCCCCAGCATTTT.

The chain joins TRBV11-2 to TRBJ1-2; 7 bases are a match to TRBD1. The germline V gene has CDR1 SGHAT and CDR2 FQNNGV. Trimming at V came to 5 bases and at J to 3 bases, leaving 6 bases not matched to a gene. CDR3 length: 14 amino acids. The CDR3 region has the DNA TGTGCCAGCAGCCCCAGGGGGGCAGACTATGGCTACACCTTC. This translates into CASSPRGADYGYTF.

This clone came up once. The chain recombines TRBV6-5 with TRBJ2-7, with D perhaps TRBD2 (5 bases). Deletions cut 2 bases from V and 3 bases from J, with 11 bases between. The germline gives CDR1 MNHEY, CDR2 SVGAGI. CDR3 length: 14 amino acids. CDR3 DNA sequence: TGTGCCAGCAGTTACGGCGGAGAGGGCTACGAGCAGTACTTC. It yields the protein CASSYGGEGYEQYF.

The gene calls are TRBV6-2 or TRBV6-3 and TRBJ2-5, with 12 bases identical to TRBD2. CDR1 is MNHEY and CDR2 is SVGEGT in the germline V gene. The ends lost 5 bases at V and 5 bases at J; junction bases unmatched: 6. CDR3 length: 15 residues. CDR3: CASSKLAGGWETQYF. The CDR3, as DNA: TGTGCCAGCAGTAAACTAGCGGGGGGATGGGAGACCCAGTACTTC.

V is TRBV7-6 and J is TRBJ1-2, with TRBD1 identical over 7 bases. Losses at the gene ends were 4 bases for V and 2 bases for J; bases not matched to a gene: 7. CDR3 length equals 15 residues. The V gene's germline CDR1 is SGHVS and CDR2 FNYEAQ. CDR3 region: CASSSRQGWNYGYTF. The DNA of the CDR3 is TGTGCCAGCAGCTCGCGACAGGGTTGGAACTATGGCTACACCTTC.

The V call is TRBV4-3, the J call TRBJ2-7, with 8 bases that match TRBD1. The CDR3 loop spans 17 amino acids. V was clipped by 0 bases and J by 4 bases; unmatched bases: 11. CDR1 is LGHNA and CDR2 is YSLEER in the germline V gene. CDR3 region: CASSQDDARGLAYEQYF. CDR3 coding DNA: TGCGCCAGCAGCCAAGATGACGCCAGGGGGCTCGCATACGAGCAGTACTTC.

The V and J genes are TRBV7-6 and TRBJ2-3; possible D gene TRBD1, 5 bases. Trimming removed 1 base from V and 5 bases from J, with 16 bases in between. CDR3 length equals 16 residues. Germline assignment: CDR1 SGHVS and CDR2 FNYEAQ. The CDR3 spells CASSLVGHLAGDTQYF. The CDR3 DNA sequence: TGTGCCAGCAGCTTAGTAGGACACCTCGCAGGAGATACGCAGTATTTT.

V is TRBV6-6 and J is TRBJ2-7; 10 positions match TRBD1. CDR1 and CDR2 (germline): MNHNY, SVGAGI (reference sequence). The CDR3 runs 17 residues. V gave up 5 bases and J gave up 3 bases; unmatched junction bases: 13. The DNA of the CDR3 is TGTGCCAGCAGTCCTGACAGGGGGCAGAAGAAAAGCTACGAGCAGTACTTC. Translating gives CASSPDRGQKKSYEQYF.

CDR3 in amino acids: CASTYSGEAGNSGANVLTF. CDR3 DNA: TGTGCCAGTACCTACTCGGGGGAGGCAGGAAACTCTGGGGCCAACGTCCTGACTTTC. The gene calls are TRBV19 and TRBJ2-6; maybe TRBD2 (6 bases). The CDR3 totals 19 residues. CDR1 is LNHDA, CDR2 SQIVND, per germline (reference sequence). V lost 7 bases and J 0 bases, leaving 22 bases between the germline ends.

The chain has TRBV19 and TRBJ2-2, with a tentative D call TRBD1 (5 bases). CDR3 length: 14 amino acids. V lost 3 bases to trimming and J lost 6 bases, with 11 bases between them. From germline, CDR1 is LNHDA and CDR2 SQIVND (reference sequence). CDR3 region: CASSIRQGSGELFF. CDR3 sequence (DNA): TGTGCCAGTAGTATCCGGCAGGGCTCCGGGGAGCTGTTTTTT.

The rearrangement uses TRBV4-1 and TRBJ2-1, with 9 bases that match TRBD2. Germline V gene sequence: CDR1 MGHRA, CDR2 YSYEKL. The CDR3 length is 16 residues. J was trimmed by 3 bases and V by 1 base; bases with no gene match: 4. The CDR3: CASSQGTSEYYNEQFF. CDR3 in DNA: TGCGCCAGCAGCCAAGGGACTAGCGAATACTACAATGAGCAGTTCTTC.

The chain links TRBV11-2 to TRBJ1-3, with D perhaps matching TRBD1 (5 bases). The V gene's germline CDR1 is SGHAT and CDR2 FQNNGV. The CDR3 sequence is 15 residues long. With 7 bases removed from V and 1 base from J, the gap between germline ends came to 14 bases. The CDR3, as DNA: TGTGCCAGCAACGAAGGGGTTCGTTCTGGAAACACCATATATTTT. The encoded protein is CASNEGVRSGNTIYF.

V gene TRBV18 combines with J gene TRBJ1-4; D is undetermined. The length of the CDR3 is 14 residues. V lost 3 bases, J lost 6 bases, and 11 bases lay in between. CDR1 is KGHSH and CDR2 is LQKENI in the germline V gene. The chain's CDR3 is CASSPAGRDEKLFF. The DNA for the CDR3 is TGTGCCAGCTCACCGGCAGGTCGAGATGAAAAACTGTTTTTT.

V and J are TRBV4-1 and TRBJ2-2, with 13 bases identical to TRBD2. CDR1 MGHRA and CDR2 YSYEKL come from the germline V gene. J lost 5 bases, V lost 3 bases, and 3 bases had no gene match. The CDR3 is 16 amino acids. Written as DNA, the CDR3 is TGCGCCAGCAGCCATGCGACTAGCGGGGGGACCGGGGAGCTGTTTTTT. It is translated as CASSHATSGGTGELFF.

The chain has TRBV28 and TRBJ1-4; 10 bases agree with TRBD1. The CDR3 is 15 amino acids. Trimming at V came to 2 bases and at J to 5 bases, leaving 2 bases not matched to a gene. The germline gives CDR1 MDHEN, CDR2 SYDVKM. CDR3 loop: CASSLPGQGNEKLFF. DNA of the CDR3: TGTGCCAGCAGTTTACCGGGACAGGGGAATGAAAAACTGTTTTTT.

CDR3 sequence: CATAEDRVSGSPLHF. DNA for the CDR3: TGTGCCACCGCGGAGGACAGGGTGTCCGGTTCACCCCTCCACTTT. V usage is TRBV6-6 and J usage is TRBJ1-6; TRBD1 matches 8 bases. Germline assignment: CDR1 MNHNY and CDR2 SVGAGI (reference sequence). V lost 10 bases to trimming and J lost 9 bases; unmatched junction nucleotides: 14. The length of the CDR3 is 15 residues.

This clone was counted only a few times. The genes are TRBV5-1 and TRBJ1-1, with 7 nucleotides matching TRBD1. CDR1 SGHRS and CDR2 YFSETQ come from the germline V gene. V shed 0 bases, J shed 4 bases, and the junction held 9 bases outside the gene matches. The CDR3 loop spans 16 amino acids. CDR3 in DNA: TGCGCCAGCAGCTTGGCCCTACAGGGGTTGAGCACTGAAGCTTTCTTT. As protein: CASSLALQGLSTEAFF.